One and the same sample provided the 26 T cell receptor beta chains below, sequenced in a study of T-cell memory formation after mild COVID-19 (dated by TCRdb to the early 2020s). Library preparation was by 5' RACE. TCRdb shows the sequencer as Illumina NovaSeq 6000. The public reads were quality trimmed at Q25 with fastp and then assembled into clones with MiXCR by TCRdb, keeping productive beta chains. Records with the same CDR3 protein are collapsed into one entry carrying the most frequent genes and DNA. The sample table contains roughly 450,000 distinct CDR3 sequences; only one count was recorded for approximately 18% of them. The ten largest clones represent roughly 21% of the sample. Sequenced sample: PBMCs or a T cell subset sorted from them (not recorded which). The receptor source for this set is a man between 18 and 35 years old who had mild COVID-19 (a few samples of this study predate the infection). The sample titles of this study are shuffled in the database, so cell type and time point are left out; the donor was told from shared clones.

This chain links TRBV6-1 with TRBJ2-5; 7 positions match TRBD1. Per germline, CDR1 MNHNS and CDR2 SASEGT. The CDR3 consists of 14 residues. V gave up 5 bases and J gave up 5 bases; unmatched junction bases: 8. This CDR3 reads CASSYGQARETQYF. CDR3 nucleotide sequence: TGTGCCAGCAGTTACGGACAGGCGAGGGAGACCCAGTACTTC.

Only a few counts were recorded for this clonotype. The chain recombines TRBV7-2 with TRBJ2-3; 11 bases map to TRBD2. This CDR3 has 18 residues. The trim removed 3 bases at V and 2 bases at J, leaving 10 bases unmatched. CDR1 SGHTA and CDR2 FQGNSA come from the germline V gene. The CDR3 sequence: CASSLGLGTSGITDTQYF. The CDR3 nucleotides are TGTGCCAGCAGCTTGGGACTCGGGACTAGCGGAATCACAGATACGCAGTATTTT.

The sample holds a few counts of this clonotype. This chain joins TRBV19 and TRBJ1-5; weak D call: TRBD1 (5 bases). V gave up 5 bases and J gave up 6 bases, with 14 bases separating them. CDR1 and CDR2 (germline): LNHDA, SQIVND (reference sequence). The CDR3 loop spans 14 amino acids. The CDR3 nucleotides read TGTGCCAGTAGTTCGAATGGAAGGGGTCAGCCCCAGCATTTT. Residues: CASSSNGRGQPQHF.

This clonotype has a count of ten or more. The chain couples TRBV2 to TRBJ2-1; D remains ambiguous. Germline CDR1 SNHLY, CDR2 FYNNEI. V lost 4 bases and J 1 base, leaving 5 bases between the germline ends. The CDR3 has 13 amino acids. The CDR3, as DNA: TGTGCCAGCAGTGTTGGGTCCTACAATGAGCAGTTCTTC. As protein: CASSVGSYNEQFF.

The gene calls are TRBV20-1 and TRBJ2-7; TRBD1 matches 7 bases. V lost 1 base, J lost 4 bases, and 7 bases stayed unmatched. CDR3 length: 14 residues. Germline assignment: CDR1 DFQATT and CDR2 SNEGSKA (reference sequence). CDR3 in DNA: TGCAGTGCTAGAGCATGGGGACAGATGTACGAGCAGTACGTC. Amino acid sequence: CSARAWGQMYEQYV.

This clonotype has more than one count but fewer than ten. This sequence joins TRBV18 and TRBJ2-7; TRBD1 or TRBD2 may be the D gene (5 bases each). The CDR3 runs to 13 residues. The V end was cut by 3 bases, the J end by 3 bases, with 9 bases between. Germline V CDR1 and CDR2: KGHSH, LQKENI. CDR3 region: CASSPGDGYEQYV. The CDR3 coding sequence is TGTGCCAGCTCACCTGGGGACGGCTACGAGCAGTACGTC.

The V gene is TRBV20-1, the J gene TRBJ2-7, with D possibly matching TRBD1 (5 bases). Trimming removed 3 bases at V and 7 bases at J, with 16 bases between. In germline, CDR1 is DFQATT, CDR2 SNEGSKA (reference sequence). The CDR3 runs to 13 residues. DNA for the CDR3: TGCAGTGCTAGCGGACACTCCTTGGATGAGCAGTACTTC. It encodes CSASGHSLDEQYF.

CDR3 residues: CASMSGLAYEQYF. DNA for the CDR3: TGTGCCAGCATGTCTGGGTTGGCCTACGAGCAGTACTTC. The chain couples TRBV27 to TRBJ2-7, with D unresolved. Germline CDR1 and CDR2: MNHEY and SMNVEV (reference sequence). Trimming removed 7 bases from V and 2 bases from J, with 12 bases in between. This CDR3 has 13 amino acids.

This clonotype was seen a few times. This sequence joins TRBV20-1 and TRBJ1-2; D is uncertain. CDR1 and CDR2 (germline): DFQATT, SNEGSKA (reference sequence). V dropped 5 bases and J dropped 7 bases, with 11 bases sitting between them. This CDR3 comprises 11 residues. CDR3 sequence reads: CSAHGGIGYTF. The CDR3 nucleotides are TGCAGTGCTCATGGCGGGATTGGCTACACCTTC.

The table lists this clonotype with a few counts. The V call is TRBV12-3 or TRBV12-4, the J call TRBJ2-7; D perhaps matches TRBD2 (6 bases). The CDR3 extends over 12 amino acids. V gave up 5 bases and J gave up 6 bases, with 11 bases separating them. The CDR3 reads CASSPDGGEQYV. Written as DNA, the CDR3 is TGTGCCAGCAGTCCCGACGGGGGCGAGCAGTACGTC.

The rearrangement links TRBV12-3 or TRBV12-4 to TRBJ2-3; TRBD2 matches at 7 bases. This CDR3 has 16 amino acids. V lost 2 bases and J lost 1; bases outside the gene matches: 6. CDR3 nucleotide sequence: TGTGCCAGCAGTTTACGGACGGGGGGTCGCACAGATACGCAGTATTTT. As protein: CASSLRTGGRTDTQYF.

This clonotype was seen only a few times. The DNA of the CDR3 is TGTGCCAGCAGCCCGGGGACAGGGGTTGCAGATACGCAGTATTTT. Translated, it gives CASSPGTGVADTQYF. V and J are TRBV3-1 and TRBJ2-3, with 10 nucleotides matching TRBD1. The CDR3 is 15 amino acids. Germline CDR1 LGHDT, CDR2 YNNKEL (reference sequence). The J segment lost 4 bases and the V segment lost 4 bases, leaving 5 bases of the junction unmatched.

This chain uses TRBV6-1 with TRBJ1-6, with a tentative D call TRBD1 (5 bases). The CDR3 loop spans 14 amino acids. Germline V gene data show CDR1 as MNHNS and CDR2 as SASEGT. V lost 4 bases and J lost 7, with 11 bases in between. The DNA for the CDR3 is TGTGCCAGCAGTGTCGACAGTTTAAATTCACCCCTCCACTTT. It translates to CASSVDSLNSPLHF.

The chain links TRBV5-6 to TRBJ1-2; D unclear. Germline lookup yields CDR1 SGHDT and CDR2 YYEEEE. The V end was cut by 2 bases, the J end by 6 bases, with 11 bases between. The CDR3 has 13 amino acids. The CDR3 coding sequence is TGTGCCAGCAGCTTCTTCGGAAGCGATGGCTACACCTTC. Translating it yields CASSFFGSDGYTF.

In this sample, this clonotype turned up many times. J is TRBJ2-5 and V is TRBV5-6; D remains unclear. The length of the CDR3 is 14 residues. V dropped 0 bases and J dropped 3 bases, with 9 bases sitting between them. Per the germline V gene, CDR1 is SGHDT and CDR2 is YYEEEE. This CDR3 is CASSLAGPKETQYF. DNA for the CDR3: TGTGCCAGCAGCTTGGCGGGCCCCAAAGAGACCCAGTACTTC.

The chain has TRBV4-1 and TRBJ1-5; a weak D match, TRBD1 (5 bases). The CDR3 consists of 15 residues. V was pared by 0 bases and J by 7 bases, with 13 bases between. Germline-derived CDR1 and CDR2 are MGHRA and YSYEKL. For the CDR3, the DNA is TGCGCCAGCAGCCAAGAAGGGAGGGGTTTCCAGCCCCAGCATTTT. Translating it yields CASSQEGRGFQPQHF.

The rearrangement uses TRBV7-3 and TRBJ2-5; 10 bases are shared with TRBD2. V lost 5 bases, J lost 1 base, and 10 bases stayed unmatched. Germline CDR1 reads SGHTA; CDR2 reads FQGTGA. This CDR3 spans 17 amino acids. In nucleotides, the CDR3 is TGTGCCAGCAGCCCCAGCCCTCTAGCGGGGGCCCAAGAGACCCAGTACTTC. Amino acids: CASSPSPLAGAQETQYF.

The V and J genes are TRBV29-1 and TRBJ1-2; no reliable D call. CDR1 SQVTM and CDR2 ANQGSEA come from the germline V gene. This CDR3 has 12 amino acids. V gave up 3 bases and J gave up 4 bases, with 9 bases separating them. CDR3 residues: CSVEAPVYGYTF. DNA of the CDR3: TGCAGCGTTGAGGCACCCGTCTATGGCTACACCTTC.

The rearrangement joins TRBV7-6 to TRBJ2-3; the D gene is possibly TRBD2 (6 bases). Trimming left V 3 bases short and J 5 bases short, with 15 bases between. The CDR3 consists of 15 residues. Germline CDR1 SGHVS, CDR2 FNYEAQ. CDR3 loop: CASSFLGSRGDTQYF. In nucleotides, the CDR3 is TGTGCCAGCAGCTTTCTCGGGTCGCGGGGAGATACGCAGTATTTT. Filled out from reference TRBV7-6 and TRBJ2-3, the complete variable domain reads GAGVSQSPRYKVTKRGQDVALRCDPISGHVSLYWYRQALGQGPEFLTYFNYEAQQDKSGLPNDRFSAERPEGSISTLTIQRTEQRDSAMYRCASSFLGSRGDTQYFGPGTRLTVL.

V and J are TRBV7-6 and TRBJ2-3; D ambiguous. The V and J ends lost 7 bases and 1 base respectively, with 15 bases between them. CDR3 length: 15 amino acids. Germline V CDR1 and CDR2: SGHVS, FNYEAQ. The CDR3 coding sequence is TGTGCCAGCACCTCAACAGTTCGTGGCACAGATACGCAGTATTTT. Translation: CASTSTVRGTDTQYF.

CDR3 in amino acids: CASSFSQGESLAGELFF. DNA for the CDR3: TGTGCCAGCAGCTTCTCACAAGGGGAATCATTGGCCGGGGAGCTGTTTTTT. The chain uses TRBV11-2 and TRBJ2-2; D may be TRBD1 (5 bases). Trimming shortened V by 3 bases and J by 6 bases, and 20 bases separated the two germline ends. Germline V CDR1 and CDR2: SGHAT, FQNNGV. The CDR3 runs 17 residues. Based on the CDR3 plus reference TRBV11-2 and TRBJ2-2, the full variable domain is EAGVAQSPRYKIIEKRQSVAFWCNPISGHATLYWYQQILGQGPKLLIQFQNNGVVDDSQLPKDRFSAERLKGVDSTLKIQPAKLEDSAVYLCASSFSQGESLAGELFFGEGSRLTVL.

V is TRBV18 and J is TRBJ2-2; 7 nucleotides agree with TRBD1. The CDR3 sequence is 16 residues long. V trimming: 4 bases; J trimming: 2 bases; junction bases outside the gene matches: 7. Germline V gene sequence: CDR1 KGHSH, CDR2 LQKENI. CDR3 region: CASSRPGQLNTGELFF. DNA for the CDR3: TGTGCCAGCTCACGACCGGGACAGTTAAACACCGGGGAGCTGTTTTTT.

This clonotype was detected a few times. J is TRBJ1-5 and V is TRBV24-1; TRBD1 matches 7 bases. J gave up 4 bases and V 4 bases, and 9 bases lay outside the gene matches. Germline loops: CDR1 KGHDR, CDR2 SFDVKD. CDR3 size: 16 residues. The CDR3 loop reads CATSEKNRDRNQPQHF. For the CDR3, the DNA is TGTGCCACCAGTGAAAAAAACCGGGACAGAAATCAGCCCCAGCATTTT.

This clonotype was recorded a few times. The V call is TRBV7-2, the J call TRBJ2-7, with 7 bases lining up with TRBD1. The germline V gene has CDR1 SGHTA and CDR2 FQGNSA. This CDR3 has 15 residues. With 4 bases clipped from V and 1 base from J, the junction kept 7 bases outside the gene matches. CDR3 in DNA: TGTGCCAGCAGCTATGACAGGGTGGGGTCCTACGAGCAGTACGTC. Amino acids: CASSYDRVGSYEQYV.

The V and J genes are TRBV20-1 and TRBJ2-3, with 7 bases identical to TRBD2. Germline CDR1 reads DFQATT; CDR2 reads SNEGSKA (reference sequence). The CDR3 loop spans 13 amino acids. Germline trimming cut 5 bases from V and 3 bases from J; bases unmatched to any gene: 5. The CDR3 DNA reads TGCAGTGCTTGGGGGGAGGGGACAGATACGCAGTATTTT. Amino acid sequence: CSAWGEGTDTQYF.

In this sample, this clonotype turned up a few times. The rearrangement uses TRBV6-2 or TRBV6-3 and TRBJ1-1; 9 positions agree with TRBD1. This CDR3 region has 14 residues. V was clipped by 7 bases and J by 3 bases; unmatched bases: 6. Germline loops: CDR1 MNHEY, CDR2 SVGEGT. DNA for the CDR3: TGTGCCAGCACCTCAACAGGGGGCTACACTGAAGCTTTCTTT. Amino acids: CASTSTGGYTEAFF.